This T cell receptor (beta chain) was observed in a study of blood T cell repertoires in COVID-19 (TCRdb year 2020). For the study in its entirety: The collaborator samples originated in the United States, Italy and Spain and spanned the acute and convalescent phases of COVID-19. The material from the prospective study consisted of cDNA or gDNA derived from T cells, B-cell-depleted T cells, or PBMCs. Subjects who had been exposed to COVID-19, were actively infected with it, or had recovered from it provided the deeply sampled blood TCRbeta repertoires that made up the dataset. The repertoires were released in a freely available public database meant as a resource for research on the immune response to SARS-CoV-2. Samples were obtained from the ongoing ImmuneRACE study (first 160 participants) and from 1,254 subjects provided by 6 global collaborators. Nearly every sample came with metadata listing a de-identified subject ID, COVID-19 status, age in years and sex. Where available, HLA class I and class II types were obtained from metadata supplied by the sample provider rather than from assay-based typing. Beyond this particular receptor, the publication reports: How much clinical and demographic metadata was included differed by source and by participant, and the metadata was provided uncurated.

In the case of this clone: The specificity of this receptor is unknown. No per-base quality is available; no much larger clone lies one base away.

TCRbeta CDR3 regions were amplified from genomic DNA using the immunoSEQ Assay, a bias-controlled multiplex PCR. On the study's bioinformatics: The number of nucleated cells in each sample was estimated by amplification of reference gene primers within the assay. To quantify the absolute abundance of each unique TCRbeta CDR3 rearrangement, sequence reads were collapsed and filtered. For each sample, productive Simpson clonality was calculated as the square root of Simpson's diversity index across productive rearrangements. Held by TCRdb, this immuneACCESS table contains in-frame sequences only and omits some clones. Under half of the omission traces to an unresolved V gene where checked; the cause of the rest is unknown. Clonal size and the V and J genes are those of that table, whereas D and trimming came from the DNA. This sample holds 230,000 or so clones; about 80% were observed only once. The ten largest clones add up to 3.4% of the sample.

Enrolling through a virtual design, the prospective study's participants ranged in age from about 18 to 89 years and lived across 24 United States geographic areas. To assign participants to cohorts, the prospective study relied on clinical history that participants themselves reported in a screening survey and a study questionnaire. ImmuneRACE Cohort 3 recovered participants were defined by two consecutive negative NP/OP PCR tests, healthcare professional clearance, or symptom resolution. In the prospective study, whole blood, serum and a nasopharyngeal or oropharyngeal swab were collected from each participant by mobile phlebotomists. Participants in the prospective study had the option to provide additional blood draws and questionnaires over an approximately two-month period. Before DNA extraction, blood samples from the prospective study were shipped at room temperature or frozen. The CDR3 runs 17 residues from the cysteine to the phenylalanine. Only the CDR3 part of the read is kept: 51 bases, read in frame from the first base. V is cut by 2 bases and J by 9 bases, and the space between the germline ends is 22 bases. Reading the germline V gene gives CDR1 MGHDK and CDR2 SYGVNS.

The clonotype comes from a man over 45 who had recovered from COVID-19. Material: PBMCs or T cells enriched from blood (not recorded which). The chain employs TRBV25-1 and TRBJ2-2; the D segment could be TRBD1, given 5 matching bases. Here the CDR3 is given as CASSERPPDQGRWELFF. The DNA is TGTGCCAGCAGTGAACGTCCCCCGGACCAGGGCAGATGGGAGCTGTTTTTT.